A selection of T cell receptor beta chains follows, all from one sample in a study of blood T cell repertoires in COVID-19. Measured with immunoSEQ multiplex PCR; TCRdb has only the in-frame clones, and not every one. The profile shows roughly 250,000 clones, around 90% of them singletons. The sample consisted of PBMCs or T cells enriched from blood (not recorded which). The origin of the receptors is a woman aged 25 to 39 with acute COVID-19. CDR3s include the opening cysteine and the closing phenylalanine or tryptophan. The D gene is left open where the match is weak. For some rows the clone size is stated as once, few or many, or as a class when expanded; others skip it.

D,J,V,size,DNA,CDR3
-,TRBJ2-3,TRBV28,-,TGTGCCAGCAGTTTAGATCCTGCGGGATTCGGGGCGCAGTATTTT,CASSLDPAGFGAQYF
-,TRBJ2-2,TRBV2,-,TGTGCCAGCAGTGTCAGGGCCGGGGAGCTGTTTTTT,CASSVRAGELFF
TRBD2,TRBJ2-3,TRBV6-1,-,TGTGCCAGCAGTGGTATCGGGGGGAGACCCCCCGATACGCAGTATTTT,CASSGIGGRPPDTQYF
TRBD2,TRBJ2-3,TRBV19,-,TGTGCCAGTAGTTTAGCGGGGTCTAGCACAGATACGCAGTATTTT,CASSLAGSSTDTQYF
-,TRBJ1-2,TRBV10-3,-,TGTGCCATCAGTGACAGCGTAATCTATGGCTACACCTTC,CAISDSVIYGYTF
-,TRBJ1-5,TRBV24-1,-,TGTGCCACCAGTGCCGCACCCACAGGGCGGTGGTCGAGCAATCAGCCCCAGCATTTT,CATSAAPTGRWSSNQPQHF
-,TRBJ1-2,TRBV19,-,TGTGCCAGTAGTCAGGAAACAAGATATGGCTACACCTTC,CASSQETRYGYTF
TRBD2,TRBJ2-1,TRBV5-1,once,TGCGCCAGCAGCCCTAGCGGGGGGGCCAATGAGCAGTTCTTC,CASSPSGGANEQFF
-,TRBJ1-2,TRBV28,-,TGTGCCAGCAGTTGGGGGGATGGCTACACCTTC,CASSWGDGYTF
TRBD1,TRBJ2-3,TRBV24-1,-,TGTGCCACCGGGGCGGGACAGGGGGACGGCACAGATACGCAGTATTTT,CATGAGQGDGTDTQYF